This TCR beta chain was obtained from a study of post-analysis software for immune sequencing data. Study-level information: Relapsing-remitting, secondary progressive and progressive-relapsing forms of multiple sclerosis all featured among disease courses. Points from the study as a whole: With TRBV5-6, TRBV5-1 and TRBV20-1 included, roughly five TRBV segments were more frequent in patients than in controls. Significantly lower normalized Chao1 diversity was seen in multiple sclerosis patients than in controls.

CDR1 is DFQATT, CDR2 SNEGSKA, per germline (reference sequence). The CDR3 is made up of 14 amino acids. This clonotype was observed a single time. Its antigen is currently unknown. An end of the junction differs from the germline gene, which may be a read error. Unique-molecular-identifier-tagged TCR beta cDNA libraries were used. A population of roughly 0.95 to 10 million T cells gave rise to 450,000 to 500,000 cDNA molecules. TCRdb ran MiXCR on the PCR reads and lists one entry per CDR3 protein. The table has fewer than 700,000 distinct CDR3 sequences, around 47% seen once; the top ten hold around 1.7%.

The material sequenced was blood. This chain uses TRBV20-1 with TRBJ2-4; 10 nucleotides line up with TRBD1. The receptor was derived from a girl aged 5 to 17 with multiple sclerosis. CDR3 sequence: CSARGQGTKNVQYF. The CDR3 coding sequence is TGCAGTGCTAGGGGACAGGGGACCAAAAACGTTCAGTACTTC.